Below are 31 T cell receptor beta chains sequenced from a single sample in a study of blood T cells in healthy people across ages. The use of a sample-barcoded 5' primer and a J-beta primer mix characterized a second PCR of roughly 6 to 12 cycles. Each CDR3 protein is one row after TCRdb ran MiXCR on the 5' RACE reads. The sample lists about 900,000 distinct CDR3 sequences, about 59% occurring once. Sequences were obtained from blood. Source of these receptors: a man aged 25 to 40 in good health.

V usage is TRBV6-2 or TRBV6-3 and J usage is TRBJ1-2, with 7 bases that match TRBD1. Looked up from germline, CDR1 is MNHEY and CDR2 is SVGEGT. The CDR3 sequence is 13 residues long. V lost 5 bases, J lost 8 bases, and 8 bases stayed unmatched. This chain's CDR3 is CASSETGARGYTF. DNA of the CDR3: TGTGCCAGCAGTGAAACAGGGGCGAGGGGCTACACCTTC.

The V gene is TRBV20-1, the J gene TRBJ2-4, with 9 nucleotides matching TRBD1. The DNA end lines up better with TRBJ2-7; the J call may be wrong. Germline-derived CDR1 and CDR2 are DFQATT and SNEGSKA (reference sequence). The CDR3 has 14 residues. The chain's CDR3 is CSAHPGQGLHEQYF. DNA for the CDR3: TGCAGTGCTCACCCGGGACAGGGATTGCACGAGCAGTACTTC.

This clonotype was seen ten or more times. V and J are TRBV20-1 and TRBJ2-1; 8 bases map to TRBD2. Germline V CDR1 and CDR2: DFQATT, SNEGSKA (reference sequence). Losses at the gene ends were 3 bases for V and 5 bases for J; bases not matched to a gene: 6. CDR3 length equals 14 residues. CDR3 nucleotide sequence: TGCAGTGCTAGCGGGGGGGGGCCCAACAATGAGCAGTTCTTC. This gives the protein CSASGGGPNNEQFF.

The genes are TRBV20-1 and TRBJ2-1, with 11 bases aligning to TRBD1. The junction had 4 bases not matched to a gene; V was cut back by 3 bases and J by 6 bases. In germline, CDR1 is DFQATT, CDR2 SNEGSKA (reference sequence). CDR3 length equals 14 residues. CDR3 DNA: TGCAGTGCTAGGTGGGGACAGGGGGTCAATGAGCAGTTCTTC. Protein sequence: CSARWGQGVNEQFF.

This clonotype was seen just once. This rearrangement joins TRBV10-3 to TRBJ2-5, with 8 bases aligning to TRBD1. The better agreement between TRBJ2-7 and the DNA end casts doubt on the J call. Germline V gene lookup returns CDR1 ENHRY and CDR2 SYGVKD. CDR3 length equals 14 residues. The CDR3 spells CAISSGGFLREQYF. The CDR3 DNA sequence: TGTGCCATCAGTTCAGGGGGCTTTTTGCGCGAGCAGTACTTC.

This clonotype has just a few counts. The gene calls are TRBV9 and TRBJ2-1; 9 positions agree with TRBD2. V trimming: 0 bases; J trimming: 2 bases; junction bases outside the gene matches: 0. This CDR3 is 15 amino acids long. Per the germline V gene, CDR1 is SGDLS and CDR2 is YYNGEE. As DNA, the CDR3 is TGTGCCAGCAGCGTAGGACTAGCGGCCTACAATGAGCAGTTCTTC. It yields the protein CASSVGLAAYNEQFF.

This clonotype was seen at least ten times. The V and J genes are TRBV27 and TRBJ1-5; D not certain. Germline-derived CDR1 and CDR2 are MNHEY and SMNVEV (reference sequence). Trimming left V 0 bases short and J 0 bases short, with 6 bases between. The CDR3 extends over 15 amino acids. CDR3 protein: CASSLSRGSNQPQHF. The CDR3 DNA is TGTGCCAGCAGTTTATCACGGGGTAGCAATCAGCCCCAGCATTTT.

This CDR3 reads CSVRTGDIQYF. The CDR3 DNA sequence: TGCAGCGTACGCACCGGGGACATTCAGTACTTC. The J gene is TRBJ2-4, the V gene TRBV29-1; tentative D call: TRBD2 (5 bases). Germline V gives CDR1 SQVTM, CDR2 ANQGSEA. This CDR3 comprises 11 residues. V gave up 6 bases and J gave up 8 bases, with 11 bases separating them.

The chain carries TRBV7-2 and TRBJ2-1, with TRBD2 matching over 8 bases. The junction had 3 bases not matched to a gene; V was cut back by 5 bases and J by 3 bases. CDR3 size: 14 residues. Germline V lookup: CDR1 SGHTA, CDR2 FQGNSA. The CDR3 DNA is TGTGCCAGCAGCCATGCGGGGGGCTACAATGAGCAGTTCTTC. Translated, it gives CASSHAGGYNEQFF.

The chain is built from TRBV9 and TRBJ2-1, with D unresolved. The germline V and J ends were trimmed by 0 bases and 5 bases, with 3 bases remaining between them. Germline V gives CDR1 SGDLS, CDR2 YYNGEE. The CDR3 loop spans 12 amino acids. The CDR3 loop is CASSVDDNEQFF. The CDR3 DNA reads as TGTGCCAGCAGCGTAGATGACAATGAGCAGTTCTTC.

This chain links TRBV6-5 with TRBJ2-4, with TRBD2 matching over 10 bases. This CDR3 is built from 15 residues. The trim removed 5 bases at V and 13 bases at J, leaving 14 bases unmatched. Germline values: CDR1 MNHEY, CDR2 SVGAGI. The DNA for the CDR3 is TGTGCCAGCAGTGGAGGACTAGCGGACTCCTACAAGCAGTACTTC. It is translated as CASSGGLADSYKQYF.

This clonotype was detected only once. This chain joins TRBV7-9 and TRBJ2-3, with 7 bases aligning to TRBD2. The trim removed 3 bases at V and 2 bases at J, leaving 8 bases unmatched. From germline, CDR1 is SEHNR and CDR2 FQNEAQ (reference sequence). The CDR3 covers 16 residues. CDR3 sequence (DNA): TGTGCCAGCAGCTTGAGCGGGGATGGCTTCACAGATACGCAGTATTTT. Translated, it gives CASSLSGDGFTDTQYF.

This chain joins TRBV28 and TRBJ2-5; tentatively, D is TRBD1 or TRBD2 (6 bases each). CDR3 length: 14 amino acids. Trimming stripped 7 bases from V and 2 bases from J, with 14 bases between. Germline V CDR1 and CDR2: MDHEN, SYDVKM. The CDR3 protein is CASTNPGAQETQYF. The CDR3, as DNA: TGTGCCAGCACCAACCCGGGGGCTCAAGAGACCCAGTACTTC.

The chain joins TRBV7-8 to TRBJ2-7; no reliable D call. The CDR3 sequence is 14 residues long. Per germline, CDR1 SGHVS and CDR2 FQNEAQ. The V gene lost 5 bases and the J gene lost 3 bases, with 14 bases spanning the gap. The DNA for the CDR3 is TGTGCCAGCAGCCCGGGTTCTGTGGGCTACGAGCAGTACTTC. It encodes CASSPGSVGYEQYF.

The rearrangement uses TRBV7-2 and TRBJ1-2; D is unresolved. The length of the CDR3 is 15 residues. Trimming cost V 1 base and J 5 bases, with 14 bases left between them. Germline CDR1 SGHTA, CDR2 FQGNSA. The CDR3 DNA reads as TGTGCCAGCAGCTTAGATGGGAGTCTACGGTATGGCTACACCTTC. It specifies CASSLDGSLRYGYTF.

The genes are TRBV10-3 and TRBJ2-3, with D possibly TRBD2 on 5 matching bases. Per germline, CDR1 ENHRY and CDR2 SYGVKD. The CDR3 has 14 amino acids. With 2 bases removed from V and 5 bases from J, the gap between germline ends came to 11 bases. The CDR3 spells CAISESGRVDTQYF. The DNA for the CDR3 is TGTGCCATCAGTGAGAGCGGACGGGTAGATACGCAGTATTTT.

The rearrangement uses TRBV6-4 and TRBJ2-3; 10 nucleotides line up with TRBD2. This CDR3 is built from 15 residues. Germline CDR1 and CDR2: MRHNA and SNTAGT. V dropped 4 bases and J dropped 4; count of bases not matched to a gene: 5. CDR3 sequence: CASSALAGVPDTQYF. CDR3 DNA: TGTGCCAGCAGTGCTCTAGCGGGGGTACCAGATACGCAGTATTTT.

The V and J genes are TRBV20-1 and TRBJ2-7, with unresolved D. Germline CDR1 is DFQATT and CDR2 is SNEGSKA (reference sequence). The V end lost 5 bases, the J end lost 2 bases, and 10 bases lay between the germline ends. The CDR3 sequence is 12 residues long. The CDR3 DNA reads TGCAGTGCTGCGGAGTCGACCTACGAGCAGTACTTC. Protein product: CSAAESTYEQYF.

The gene calls are TRBV29-1 and TRBJ2-2; perhaps TRBD1 as D (6 bases). Germline V gives CDR1 SQVTM, CDR2 ANQGSEA. V was trimmed by 3 bases and J by 1 base, leaving 9 bases between them. The CDR3 runs to 14 residues. CDR3 loop: CSVEDRLNTGELFF. The CDR3 nucleotides read TGCAGCGTTGAGGACAGACTGAACACCGGGGAGCTGTTTTTT.

Here the CDR3 DNA reads TGCAGCGTTGAGGGACACCCCTCCTACAATGAGCAGTTCTTC. Protein: CSVEGHPSYNEQFF. V usage is TRBV29-1 and J usage is TRBJ2-1, with D tentatively TRBD1 (6 bases). Trimming took 3 bases from V and 0 from J, leaving 9 bases between them. The germline gives CDR1 SQVTM, CDR2 ANQGSEA. The CDR3 totals 14 residues.

This clonotype was counted a few times. The chain uses TRBV7-8 and TRBJ2-5; D gene ambiguous. Germline CDR1 reads SGHVS; CDR2 reads FQNEAQ. V lost 1 base and J lost 8, with 17 bases in between. CDR3 length equals 15 residues. The CDR3 reads CASSLVVFGVGTQYF. The CDR3 region has the DNA TGTGCCAGCAGCTTAGTGGTGTTTGGGGTAGGAACCCAGTACTTC.

The J gene is TRBJ1-2, the V gene TRBV6-1, with D unclear. V lost 4 bases, J lost 8 bases, and 11 bases lay in between. The germline V gene encodes CDR1 MNHNS and CDR2 SASEGT. The CDR3 covers 12 residues. CDR3 in DNA: TGTGCCAGCAGTGTAACGGAATGGGGCTACACCTTC. Amino acid sequence: CASSVTEWGYTF.

This chain connects TRBV9 to TRBJ1-1; D call uncertain. Germline values: CDR1 SGDLS, CDR2 YYNGEE. The V and J ends lost 3 bases and 0 bases respectively, with 12 bases between them. The CDR3 contains 15 residues. The CDR3 nucleotides read TGTGCCAGCAGCGGGCGAGGAGCCATGAACACTGAAGCTTTCTTT. It is translated as CASSGRGAMNTEAFF. Filled out from reference TRBV9 and TRBJ1-1, the complete variable domain reads DSGVTQTPKHLITATGQRVTLRCSPRSGDLSVYWYQQSLDQGLQFLIQYYNGEERAKGNILERFSAQQFPDLHSELNLSSLELGDSALYFCASSGRGAMNTEAFFGQGTRLTVV.

This clonotype has more than one count but fewer than ten. The chain links TRBV3-1 to TRBJ2-1, with a weak D call TRBD1 (5 bases). CDR1 is LGHDT and CDR2 is YNNKEL in the germline V gene (reference sequence). The CDR3 length is 17 residues. V was clipped by 0 bases and J by 4 bases, with 16 bases between them. The CDR3 DNA reads as TGTGCCAGCAGCCAAGATGCAGCAGGGCCTACTTACAATGAGCAGTTCTTC. Translating it yields CASSQDAAGPTYNEQFF.

A few counts support this clonotype. The CDR3 here is CASSLKGPHEQYF. The CDR3 coding sequence is TGTGCCAGCAGCCTCAAGGGGCCGCACGAGCAGTACTTC. The chain employs TRBV7-9 and TRBJ2-7; a possible D gene is TRBD1 (5 bases). The germline V gene encodes CDR1 SEHNR and CDR2 FQNEAQ (reference sequence). This CDR3 contains 13 residues. V was pared by 5 bases and J by 5 bases, with 13 bases between.

This clonotype was recorded only once. The chain joins TRBV15 to TRBJ2-1; perhaps TRBD1 as D (6 bases). This CDR3 has 16 amino acids. Looked up from germline, CDR1 is LNHNV and CDR2 is YYDKDF (reference sequence). Deletions cut 2 bases from V and 6 bases from J, with 17 bases between. CDR3 bases: TGTGCCACCAGCAGACTTGGACAGCCAACCCTCAATGAGCAGTTCTTC. Its translation is CATSRLGQPTLNEQFF.

This clonotype was recorded a few times. In nucleotides, the CDR3 is TGTGCCATCAGCGGGGGGGGACAGGGGGACGAGCAGTACTTC. Protein product: CAISGGGQGDEQYF. J is TRBJ2-5 and V is TRBV10-3, with 11 bases fitting TRBD1. The J call may be in error: the DNA end matches TRBJ2-7 better. The CDR3 covers 14 residues. Germline CDR1 is ENHRY and CDR2 is SYGVKD.

This clonotype has more than one count but fewer than ten. The chain recombines TRBV5-1 with TRBJ2-4, with a weak D call TRBD2 (5 bases). The J call may be incorrect, as the DNA end agrees better with TRBJ2-7. This CDR3 has 14 residues. The germline V gene encodes CDR1 SGHRS and CDR2 YFSETQ. CDR3 loop: CASSTGVGLGEQYF. In DNA, the CDR3 is TGCGCCAGCAGCACCGGGGTCGGATTAGGCGAGCAGTACTTC.

The chain couples TRBV7-2 to TRBJ2-1, with D possibly TRBD1 on 6 matching bases. The CDR3 totals 15 residues. Germline CDR1 is SGHTA and CDR2 is FQGNSA. V was cut by 5 bases and J by 5 bases, with 16 bases left in between. The CDR3 here is CASSPRGGRHNEQFF. For the CDR3, the DNA is TGTGCCAGCAGCCCCCGAGGGGGAAGACACAATGAGCAGTTCTTC.

J is TRBJ1-2 and V is TRBV3-1; D gene unclear. Germline V gene lookup returns CDR1 LGHDT and CDR2 YNNKEL (reference sequence). The CDR3 sequence is 15 residues long. Trimming shortened V by 4 bases and J by 4 bases, and 16 bases separated the two germline ends. In DNA, the CDR3 is TGTGCCAGCAGCCCCATCTCAGAGAAGATCTATGGCTACACCTTC. It yields the protein CASSPISEKIYGYTF. The whole variable domain, filled in from reference TRBV3-1 and TRBJ1-2, reads DTAVSQTPKYLVTQMGNDKSIKCEQNLGHDTMYWYKQDSKKFLKIMFSYNNKELIINETVPNRFSPKSPDKAHLNLHINSLELGDSAVYFCASSPISEKIYGYTFGSGTRLTVV.

To note about this clonotype: The junction does not match germline at one end; this may be a read error. The chain uses TRBV9 and TRBJ1-2; no clear D. In germline, CDR1 is SGDLS, CDR2 YYNGEE. CDR3 length: 14 residues. Written as DNA, the CDR3 is TGTGCCAGCAGCGTAGAGGATTCTAACTATGGCCACACCTTC. It specifies CASSVEDSNYGHTF.